The 9 T cell receptor beta chains presented below share a single source sample, sequenced in a study of vaccination and CD4 T cells after COVID-19. The sample's treatment: approximately nine-day PBMC culture with coronavirus spike peptide pools or control peptides (ViraFEST assay). From the unexposed donor, CD4+ T cells were collected ahead of the COVID-19 pandemic (2011-2018). Their cognate antigens are unknown. Cultured CD4+ T-cell DNA underwent Oncomine TCR Beta short-read sequencing. MiXCR was run by TCRdb on the PCR reads, yielding one entry per CDR3 protein. The data show about 9,500 distinct CDR3 sequences, with around 50% seen just once and 24% held by the top ten. The material sequenced was CD4+ T cells from blood, cultured in vitro. These receptors were taken from a human donor in good health.

V is TRBV6-1 and J is TRBJ2-3; D perhaps matches TRBD2 (5 bases). CDR1 and CDR2 (germline): MNHNS, SASEGT. This CDR3 region has 13 residues. V was shortened by 0 bases and J by 5 bases, with 6 bases between the two germline ends. The CDR3 DNA reads TGTGCCAGCAGTGAAGCTCGGGGAGATACGCAGTATTTT. It yields the protein CASSEARGDTQYF.

The chain uses TRBV7-8 and TRBJ1-1, with D perhaps matching TRBD1 (5 bases). The CDR3 runs to 16 residues. The germline V gene encodes CDR1 SGHVS and CDR2 FQNEAQ. V lost 3 bases, J lost 1 base, and 15 bases lay in between. The CDR3 spells CASSFKRTRGNTEAFF. CDR3 bases: TGTGCCAGCAGCTTTAAACGGACAAGGGGGAACACTGAAGCTTTCTTT.

This chain connects TRBV5-1 to TRBJ2-1, with TRBD2 identical over 9 bases. The germline CDR1 and CDR2 sequences are SGHRS and YFSETQ. V gave up 0 bases and J gave up 7 bases; unmatched junction bases: 8. This CDR3 comprises 16 residues. In DNA, the CDR3 is TGCGCCAGCAGCTTGGTTGGCGGGAGGGCCGGGAATGAGCAGTTCTTC. Translating gives CASSLVGGRAGNEQFF. Full variable domain (rest looked up from reference TRBV5-1 and TRBJ2-1): KAGVTQTPRYLIKTRGQQVTLSCSPISGHRSVSWYQQTPGQGLQFLFEYFSETQRNKGNFPGRFSGRQFSNSRSEMNVSTLELGDSALYLCASSLVGGRAGNEQFFGPGTRLTVL.

V usage is TRBV7-6 and J usage is TRBJ2-7; 12 positions match TRBD2. Losses at the gene ends were 2 bases for V and 4 bases for J; bases not matched to a gene: 12. CDR1 is SGHVS and CDR2 is FNYEAQ in the germline V gene. The length of the CDR3 is 18 residues. This CDR3 reads CASSLLSETSGRGYEQYF. In DNA, the CDR3 is TGTGCCAGCAGCTTATTATCTGAGACTAGCGGGAGAGGGTACGAGCAGTACTTC. Combining the CDR3 with reference TRBV7-6 and TRBJ2-7 gives the whole variable domain GAGVSQSPRYKVTKRGQDVALRCDPISGHVSLYWYRQALGQGPEFLTYFNYEAQQDKSGLPNDRFSAERPEGSISTLTIQRTEQRDSAMYRCASSLLSETSGRGYEQYFGPGTRLTVT.

The chain has TRBV5-5 and TRBJ2-3; 10 positions agree with TRBD1. The CDR3 consists of 14 residues. Germline-derived CDR1 and CDR2 are SGHKS and YYEKEE (reference sequence). The ends lost 5 bases at V and 4 bases at J; junction bases unmatched: 4. Here the CDR3 reads CASRGQGSADTQYF. The CDR3 DNA is TGTGCCAGCAGGGGACAGGGGAGCGCAGATACGCAGTATTTT.

In its sample, this clonotype was seen once. V gene TRBV12-3 or TRBV12-4 combines with J gene TRBJ1-5, with D possibly TRBD1 on 6 matching bases. This CDR3 has 16 amino acids. The germline V and J ends were trimmed by 4 bases and 2 bases, with 15 bases remaining between them. In DNA, the CDR3 is TGTGCCAGCAGTTCCCATTTGGGGGCCGGCAATCAGCCCCAGCATTTT. This sequence encodes CASSSHLGAGNQPQHF.

The chain carries TRBV7-2 and TRBJ2-3, with D possibly called TRBD1 or TRBD2 (6 bases each). CDR3 length equals 16 residues. Germline-derived CDR1 and CDR2 are SGHTA and FQGNSA. V shed 5 bases and J shed 5 bases, with 20 bases lying between them. The DNA for the CDR3 is TGTGCCAGCAGCCCACAAGGGGGGACCTTTAGAGATACGCAGTATTTT. The encoded protein is CASSPQGGTFRDTQYF.

This chain joins TRBV5-6 and TRBJ1-2, with D perhaps matching TRBD1 (6 bases). Germline V lookup: CDR1 SGHDT, CDR2 YYEEEE. CDR3 length: 13 amino acids. The ends were cut back, 4 bases at V and 5 bases at J, with 12 bases in the middle. The DNA of the CDR3 is TGTGCCAGCAGCCAAACAGGGCGGTATGGCTACACCTTC. Amino acid sequence: CASSQTGRYGYTF.

The chain links TRBV11-2 to TRBJ1-2, with 8 bases that match TRBD1. V was clipped by 3 bases and J by 8 bases; unmatched bases: 11. The germline V gene encodes CDR1 SGHAT and CDR2 FQNNGV. The CDR3 covers 15 residues. This chain's CDR3 is CASSFPGGAFGGYTF. DNA for the CDR3: TGTGCCAGCAGCTTTCCAGGGGGCGCGTTCGGCGGCTACACCTTC.